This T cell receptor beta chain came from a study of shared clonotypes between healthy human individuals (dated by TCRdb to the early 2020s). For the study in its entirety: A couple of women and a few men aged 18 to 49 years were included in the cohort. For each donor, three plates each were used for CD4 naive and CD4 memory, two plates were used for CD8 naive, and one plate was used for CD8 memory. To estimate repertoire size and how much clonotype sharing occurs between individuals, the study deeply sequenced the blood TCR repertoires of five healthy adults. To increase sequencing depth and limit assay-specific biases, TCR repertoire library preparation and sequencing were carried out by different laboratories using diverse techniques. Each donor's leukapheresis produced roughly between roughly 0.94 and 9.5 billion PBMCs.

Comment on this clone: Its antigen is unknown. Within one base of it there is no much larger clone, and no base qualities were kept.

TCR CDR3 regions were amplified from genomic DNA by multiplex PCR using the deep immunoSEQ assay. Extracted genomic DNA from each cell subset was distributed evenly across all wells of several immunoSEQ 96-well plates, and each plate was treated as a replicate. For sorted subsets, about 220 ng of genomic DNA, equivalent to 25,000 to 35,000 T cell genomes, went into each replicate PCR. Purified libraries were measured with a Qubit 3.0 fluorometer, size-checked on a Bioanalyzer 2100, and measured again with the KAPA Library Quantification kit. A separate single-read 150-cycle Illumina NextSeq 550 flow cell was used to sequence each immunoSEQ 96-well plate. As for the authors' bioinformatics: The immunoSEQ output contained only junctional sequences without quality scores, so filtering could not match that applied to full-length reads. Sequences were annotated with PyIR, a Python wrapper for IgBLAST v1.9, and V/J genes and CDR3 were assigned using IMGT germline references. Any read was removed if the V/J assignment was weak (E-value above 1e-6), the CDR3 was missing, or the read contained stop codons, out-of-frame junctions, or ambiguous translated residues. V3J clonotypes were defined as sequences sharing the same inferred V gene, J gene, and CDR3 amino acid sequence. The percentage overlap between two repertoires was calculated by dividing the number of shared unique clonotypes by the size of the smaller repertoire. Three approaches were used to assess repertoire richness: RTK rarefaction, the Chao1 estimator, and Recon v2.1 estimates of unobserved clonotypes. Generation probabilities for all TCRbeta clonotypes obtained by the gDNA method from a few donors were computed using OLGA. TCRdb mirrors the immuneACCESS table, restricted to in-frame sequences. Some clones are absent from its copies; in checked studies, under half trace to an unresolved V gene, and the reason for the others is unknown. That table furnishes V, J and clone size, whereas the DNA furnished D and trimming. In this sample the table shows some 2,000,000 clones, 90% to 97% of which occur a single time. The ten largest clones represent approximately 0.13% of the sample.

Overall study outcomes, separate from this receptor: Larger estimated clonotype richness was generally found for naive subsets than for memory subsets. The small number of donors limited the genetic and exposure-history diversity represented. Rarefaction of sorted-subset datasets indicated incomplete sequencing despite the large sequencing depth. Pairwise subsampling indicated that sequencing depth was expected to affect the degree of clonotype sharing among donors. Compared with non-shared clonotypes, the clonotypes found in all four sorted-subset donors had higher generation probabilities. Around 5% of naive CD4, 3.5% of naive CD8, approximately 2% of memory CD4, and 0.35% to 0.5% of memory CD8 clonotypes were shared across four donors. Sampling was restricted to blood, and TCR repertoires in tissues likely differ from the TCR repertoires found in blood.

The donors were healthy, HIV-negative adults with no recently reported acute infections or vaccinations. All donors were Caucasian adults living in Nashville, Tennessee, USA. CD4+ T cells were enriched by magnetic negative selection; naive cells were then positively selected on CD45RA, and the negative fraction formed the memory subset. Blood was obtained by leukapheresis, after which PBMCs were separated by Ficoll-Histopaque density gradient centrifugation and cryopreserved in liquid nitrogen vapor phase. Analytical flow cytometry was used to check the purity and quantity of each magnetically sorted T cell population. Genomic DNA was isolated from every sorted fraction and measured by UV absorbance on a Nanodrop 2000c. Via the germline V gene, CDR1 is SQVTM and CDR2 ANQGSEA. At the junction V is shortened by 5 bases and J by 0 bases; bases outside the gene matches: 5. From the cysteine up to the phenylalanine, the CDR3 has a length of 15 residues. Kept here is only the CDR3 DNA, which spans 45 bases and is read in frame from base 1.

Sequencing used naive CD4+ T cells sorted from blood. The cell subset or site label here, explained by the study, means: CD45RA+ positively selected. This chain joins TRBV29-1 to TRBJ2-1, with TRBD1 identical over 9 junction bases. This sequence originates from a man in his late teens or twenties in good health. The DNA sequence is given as TGCAGCGTTACGAGGGGACAGGGCTCCTACAATGAGCAGTTCTTC. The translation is CSVTRGQGSYNEQFF.